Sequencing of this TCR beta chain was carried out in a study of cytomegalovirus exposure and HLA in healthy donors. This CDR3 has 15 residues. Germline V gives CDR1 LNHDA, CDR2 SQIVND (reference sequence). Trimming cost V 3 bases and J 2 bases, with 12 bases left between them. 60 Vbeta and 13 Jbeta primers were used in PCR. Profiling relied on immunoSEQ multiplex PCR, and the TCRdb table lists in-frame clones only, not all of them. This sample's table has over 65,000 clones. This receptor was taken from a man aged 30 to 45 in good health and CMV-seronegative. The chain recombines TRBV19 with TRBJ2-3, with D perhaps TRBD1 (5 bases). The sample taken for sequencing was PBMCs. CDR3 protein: CASSIRVGATDTQYF. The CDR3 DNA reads TGTGCCAGTAGTATTAGGGTAGGGGCCACAGATACGCAGTATTTT. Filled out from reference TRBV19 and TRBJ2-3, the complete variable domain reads DGGITQSPKYLFRKEGQNVTLSCEQNLNHDAMYWYRQDPGQGLRLIYYSQIVNDFQKGDIAEGYSVSREKKESFPLTVTSAQKNPTAFYLCASSIRVGATDTQYFGPGTRLTVL.